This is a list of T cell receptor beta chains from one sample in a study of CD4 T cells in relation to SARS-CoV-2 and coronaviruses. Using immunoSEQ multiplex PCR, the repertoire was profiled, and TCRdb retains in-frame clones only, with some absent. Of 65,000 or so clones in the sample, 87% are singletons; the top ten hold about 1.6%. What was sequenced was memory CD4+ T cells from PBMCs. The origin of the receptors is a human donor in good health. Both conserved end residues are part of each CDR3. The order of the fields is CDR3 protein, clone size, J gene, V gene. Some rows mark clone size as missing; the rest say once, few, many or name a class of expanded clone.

CASSLGVRLAPGGDEQFF | . | TRBJ2-1 | TRBV7-9
CASSGDYPSYEQYF | . | TRBJ2-7 | TRBV9
CASSDSVGTSNTEAFF | few | TRBJ1-1 | TRBV2
CASSQDNSREQYF | . | TRBJ2-7 | TRBV3-1/TRBV3-2
CATSRDLNAGLSEQYF | few | TRBJ2-7 | TRBV15
CASSPPGRNSYEQYF | . | TRBJ2-7 | TRBV18
CASSWGGSYNEQFF | . | TRBJ2-1 | TRBV11-2
CSASDDKETQYF | . | TRBJ2-5 | TRBV29-1
CASSLTGYQPQHF | . | TRBJ1-5 | TRBV27
CASSYEGLGADTQYF | . | TRBJ2-3 | TRBV6-2/TRBV6-3
CASSPPRGRAGTDTQYF | . | TRBJ2-3 | TRBV7-9
CASSWGTEAFF | . | TRBJ1-1 | TRBV7-9
CASSRGALAALEQFF | . | TRBJ2-1 | TRBV7-2
CASSARPGVNTEAFF | . | TRBJ1-1 | TRBV19
CASSFGYLGGSSYEQYF | . | TRBJ2-7 | TRBV28
CASSAGTGQETQYF | . | TRBJ2-5 | TRBV2
CASSYDRVDYGYTF | once | TRBJ1-2 | TRBV7-9
CASSLVGAADTQYF | . | TRBJ2-3 | TRBV5-1
CASSLNAGRMDEQYF | few | TRBJ2-7 | TRBV7-9
CASSALQGSGTQYF | . | TRBJ2-5 | TRBV11-1
CASSPGAEKLFF | . | TRBJ1-4 | TRBV5-1
CASSLDPPTYNEQFF | . | TRBJ2-1 | TRBV5-4
CASTPGRGRGALVGELFF | . | TRBJ2-2 | TRBV9
CASSGGQETQYF | . | TRBJ2-5 | TRBV5-1
CASSSQGDEQFF | . | TRBJ2-1 | TRBV11-2
CASSLAGRQNYGYTF | . | TRBJ1-2 | TRBV5-1
CASSAPNVGDFGYTF | . | TRBJ1-2 | TRBV25-1
CASSTTHTGELFF | . | TRBJ2-2 | TRBV19
CASSSLGSGRVNEQFF | . | TRBJ2-1 | TRBV2
CASSVEGTGYYTF | . | TRBJ1-2 | TRBV9
CASSVSNRGGEQFF | . | TRBJ2-1 | TRBV6-4
CASSEIVEGTSSYEQYF | . | TRBJ2-7 | TRBV2
CASSEVWGSYNQPQHF | . | TRBJ1-5 | TRBV2
CASSDRTGYNEQFF | . | TRBJ2-1 | TRBV11-3
CASSGTRNEKLFF | . | TRBJ1-4 | TRBV3-1/TRBV3-2
CASSLGTGIQAFF | . | TRBJ1-1 | TRBV7-2
CASSAQGGLNNEQFF | . | TRBJ2-1 | TRBV4-2
CASTLYEGGTGELFF | . | TRBJ2-2 | TRBV2
CAWCNQGGEKLFF | few | TRBJ1-4 | TRBV30
CATSPRWGQRAYGYTF | . | TRBJ1-2 | TRBV12-5
CASSFWGRDTQYF | . | TRBJ2-3 | TRBV5-1
CASSGTGQGLGNSPLHF | few | TRBJ1-6 | TRBV6-1
CASSLNYNEQFF | few | TRBJ2-1 | TRBV28
CASSQGGNEQFF | . | TRBJ2-1 | TRBV3-1/TRBV3-2
CATSDLVASGYNEQFF | . | TRBJ2-1 | TRBV24-1
CASSLGRVGTGELFF | once | TRBJ2-2 | TRBV28
CASSDSASYEQYF | . | TRBJ2-7 | TRBV6-1